These 15 T cell receptor beta chains were all obtained from the same sample, sequenced in a study of neurological immune-mediated disorders. TCRdb reprocessed the 5' RACE reads with MiXCR, giving one entry per CDR3 protein. The table has some 50,000 distinct CDR3 sequences, 16% seen once. Sequencing used PBMCs. Source of these receptors: a man in his 60s in good health.

This clonotype showed up many times. V and J are TRBV29-1 and TRBJ1-1; D gene uncertain. The germline V gene encodes CDR1 SQVTM and CDR2 ANQGSEA. The CDR3 covers 14 residues. Trimming left V 5 bases short and J 3 bases short, with 16 bases between. The chain's CDR3 is CSVRTRDTYTEAFF. The CDR3 DNA follows: TGCAGCGTTCGCACCCGTGACACTTACACTGAAGCTTTCTTT.

The table lists this clonotype with many counts. The V call is TRBV7-9, the J call TRBJ2-4; 9 positions match TRBD2. The V gene end was trimmed by 5 bases and the J gene end by 0 bases; junction bases not matched to a gene: 8. Per germline, CDR1 SEHNR and CDR2 FQNEAQ (reference sequence). The CDR3 runs 17 residues. CDR3 residues: CASSPSSGILAKNIQYF. The CDR3 coding sequence is TGTGCCAGCAGCCCCTCTAGCGGGATACTAGCCAAAAACATTCAGTACTTC. Filled out from reference TRBV7-9 and TRBJ2-4, the complete variable domain reads DTGVSQNPRHKITKRGQNVTFRCDPISEHNRLYWYRQTLGQGPEFLTYFQNEAQLEKSRLLSDRFSAERPKGSFSTLEIQRTEQGDSAMYLCASSPSSGILAKNIQYFGAGTRLSVL.

This clonotype has a count of ten or more. The chain recombines TRBV29-1 with TRBJ2-1; D ambiguous. The V gene's germline CDR1 is SQVTM and CDR2 ANQGSEA. The CDR3 is 12 amino acids. CDR3: CTVLRGDNEQFF. The CDR3 nucleotides read TGCACCGTACTTCGTGGGGACAATGAGCAGTTCTTC.

This clonotype was observed at least ten times. V gene TRBV3-1 combines with J gene TRBJ2-1; TRBD2 aligns across 9 bases. V was clipped by 1 base and J by 5 bases; unmatched bases: 3. CDR1 and CDR2 (germline): LGHDT, YNNKEL (reference sequence). CDR3 length: 15 amino acids. CDR3 nucleotide sequence: TGTGCCAGCAGCCAAGGGGCTAGCGGGGACAATGAGCAGTTCTTC. Protein product: CASSQGASGDNEQFF.

The chain combines TRBV20-1 with TRBJ2-1; 7 bases map to TRBD2. Unmatched junction bases numbered 9, after V lost 3 bases and J lost 4 bases. Per the germline V gene, CDR1 is DFQATT and CDR2 is SNEGSKA (reference sequence). The CDR3 runs to 15 residues. For the CDR3, the DNA is TGCAGTGCTAGGGGTCCGGGGCGGGGGTACAATGAGCAGTTCTTC. The encoded protein is CSARGPGRGYNEQFF.

In its sample, this clonotype was seen many times. The genes are TRBV30 and TRBJ1-1; D not certain. Trimming cost V 6 bases and J 8 bases, with 10 bases left between them. Germline V gene data show CDR1 as GTSNPN and CDR2 as SVGIG (reference sequence). The CDR3 runs 10 residues. The CDR3 loop reads CACSEPEAFF. The CDR3, as DNA: TGTGCCTGTTCGGAACCCGAAGCTTTCTTT. The full variable domain, in which reference TRBV30 and TRBJ1-1 provide the parts outside the CDR3, is SQTIHQWPATLVQPVGSPLSLECTVEGTSNPNLYWYRQAAGRGLQLLFYSVGIGQISSEVPQNLSASRPQDRQFILSSKKLLLSDSGFYLCACSEPEAFFGQGTRLTVV.

This clonotype was picked up many times. The chain combines TRBV5-6 with TRBJ1-4; D is possibly TRBD1 (5 bases). The germline CDR1 and CDR2 sequences are SGHDT and YYEEEE. This CDR3 spans 14 amino acids. Trimming pared 1 base from V and 8 bases from J, leaving 12 bases between. CDR3 nucleotide sequence: TGTGCCAGCAGCTTGATCAGGGAGGACGAAAAACTGTTTTTT. Translation gives CASSLIREDEKLFF.

This clonotype appeared many times. This chain links TRBV18 with TRBJ2-7; weak D call: TRBD1 (5 bases). Germline V CDR1 and CDR2: KGHSH, LQKENI. The CDR3 runs 15 residues. V lost 3 bases and J lost 3, with 15 bases in between. The CDR3 region has the DNA TGTGCCAGCTCACCTCCGGCAGGGCCAGGCTACGAGCAGTACTTC. Protein sequence: CASSPPAGPGYEQYF.

On this clonotype itself: A junction boundary mismatches the germline segment, possibly from a read error. The gene calls are TRBV18 and TRBJ1-2; D unclear. Germline values: CDR1 KGHSH, CDR2 LQKENI. The CDR3 is made up of 13 amino acids. CDR3: CTSSRTVDSGYTF. The CDR3 DNA reads as TGTACCAGCTCCAGAACAGTGGACTCTGGCTACACCTTC.

This clonotype was seen many times. This chain connects TRBV5-5 to TRBJ2-1, with TRBD2 as a possible D gene (7 bases). Trimming stripped 4 bases from V and 6 bases from J, with 26 bases between. The CDR3 totals 18 residues. Germline V gives CDR1 SGHKS, CDR2 YYEKEE (reference sequence). This CDR3 reads CASSLTPSRGRAVNEQFF. CDR3 DNA sequence: TGTGCCAGCAGCCTCACCCCTTCGAGGGGGAGGGCCGTCAATGAGCAGTTCTTC.

This clonotype has ten or more counts. The chain employs TRBV20-1 and TRBJ2-2; no reliable D call. V lost 3 bases to trimming and J lost 2 bases, with 10 bases between them. This CDR3 has 14 residues. Germline values: CDR1 DFQATT, CDR2 SNEGSKA (reference sequence). The CDR3 DNA follows: TGCAGTGCTAGGAGGATGGGAAACACCGGGGAGCTGTTTTTT. Protein sequence: CSARRMGNTGELFF.

This clonotype was detected ten times or more. V is TRBV25-1 and J is TRBJ2-7, with a weak D call TRBD2 (6 bases). CDR1 is MGHDK, CDR2 SYGVNS, per germline. V was shortened by 4 bases and J by 2 bases, with 15 bases between the two germline ends. CDR3 length: 15 residues. CDR3 nucleotide sequence: TGTGCCAGCAGTGTTATGGGACGCGGGGCCTACGAGCAGTACTTC. Translated: CASSVMGRGAYEQYF.

In its sample, this clonotype was seen many times. This chain joins TRBV28 and TRBJ2-2; weak D call: TRBD1 (6 bases). V lost 4 bases and J lost 4, with 16 bases in between. CDR1 is MDHEN, CDR2 SYDVKM, per germline. The CDR3 is 16 residues long. This chain's CDR3 is CASSSQGTYSTGELFF. CDR3 nucleotides: TGTGCCAGCAGTTCCCAGGGGACGTATTCCACCGGGGAGCTGTTTTTT. Full variable domain (remainder filled in from reference TRBV28 and TRBJ2-2): DVKVTQSSRYLVKRTGEKVFLECVQDMDHENMFWYRQDPGLGLRLIYFSYDVKMKEKGDIPEGYSVSREKKERFSLILESASTNQTSMYLCASSSQGTYSTGELFFGEGSRLTVL.

This clonotype was observed many times. The V call is TRBV5-1, the J call TRBJ2-1, with D hard to call. The V gene's germline CDR1 is SGHRS and CDR2 YFSETQ. Trimming removed 4 bases at V and 9 bases at J, with 11 bases between. The CDR3 consists of 12 residues. CDR3 amino acids: CASSPMQSEQFF. CDR3 bases: TGCGCCAGCAGCCCGATGCAGAGTGAGCAGTTCTTC.

This clonotype was recorded at least ten times. J is TRBJ2-7 and V is TRBV5-1, with a possible D match to TRBD1 (5 bases). CDR1 SGHRS and CDR2 YFSETQ come from the germline V gene. V lost 4 bases to trimming and J lost 1 base, with 12 bases between them. This CDR3 has 14 residues. DNA of the CDR3: TGCGCCAGCAGCCTTGGGCAGGGATCCTACGAGCAGTACTTC. Translation gives CASSLGQGSYEQYF. The full variable domain, its missing parts supplied by reference TRBV5-1 and TRBJ2-7, is KAGVTQTPRYLIKTRGQQVTLSCSPISGHRSVSWYQQTPGQGLQFLFEYFSETQRNKGNFPGRFSGRQFSNSRSEMNVSTLELGDSALYLCASSLGQGSYEQYFGPGTRLTVT.